The 20 T cell receptor beta chains listed next were all sequenced from one sample in a study of shared clonotypes between healthy human individuals. The protocol was immunoSEQ multiplex PCR, while the TCRdb copy is restricted to in-frame clones and leaves out a portion. The data hold 950,000 to 1,200,000 clones, with around three quarters observed a single time. The sample taken for sequencing was memory CD4+ T cells from PBMCs. The subset is: CD45RA-negative fraction. These receptor sequences come from a man younger than 30 in good health. Some clones in this sample may be carry-over from other donors' samples.

This sequence joins TRBV30 and TRBJ2-7; TRBD1 agrees at 7 bases. CDR1 GTSNPN and CDR2 SVGIG come from the germline V gene (reference sequence). Unmatched junction bases numbered 3, after V lost 4 bases and J lost 3 bases. The CDR3 loop spans 12 amino acids. The DNA for the CDR3 is TGTGCCTGGAAAGGGGGCGGCTACGAGCAGTACTTC. Its translation: CAWKGGGYEQYF.

The chain uses TRBV30 and TRBJ2-7; no reliable D call. This CDR3 is 13 amino acids long. The ends were cut back, 3 bases at V and 0 bases at J, with 9 bases in the middle. Germline assignment: CDR1 GTSNPN and CDR2 SVGIG (reference sequence). The CDR3 coding sequence is TGTGCCTGGAGGAGGAGAAACTCCTACGAGCAGTACTTC. Its protein product is CAWRRRNSYEQYF.

This chain uses TRBV19 with TRBJ1-1, with D unclear. Germline CDR1 is LNHDA and CDR2 is SQIVND (reference sequence). V shed 1 base and J shed 11 bases, with 11 bases lying between them. The length of the CDR3 is 12 residues. The CDR3 sequence is CASSIGSSRAFF. As DNA, the CDR3 is TGTGCCAGTAGTATAGGGTCCTCCAGGGCTTTCTTT. The entire variable domain, with the rest obtained from reference TRBV19 and TRBJ1-1, is as follows: DGGITQSPKYLFRKEGQNVTLSCEQNLNHDAMYWYRQDPGQGLRLIYYSQIVNDFQKGDIAEGYSVSREKKESFPLTVTSAQKNPTAFYLCASSIGSSRAFFGQGTRLTVV.

V is TRBV5-5 and J is TRBJ2-2, with 7 bases fitting TRBD1. Germline loops: CDR1 SGHKS, CDR2 YYEKEE (reference sequence). The CDR3 totals 13 residues. Losses at the gene ends were 1 base for V and 6 bases for J; bases not matched to a gene: 0. CDR3 loop: CASSLTGAGELFF. The CDR3 DNA follows: TGTGCCAGCAGCTTGACAGGGGCCGGGGAGCTGTTTTTT.

The CDR3 loop is CASSLVGVLDGQNEKLFF. The CDR3 DNA sequence: TGTGCCAGCAGTTTAGTTGGGGTCTTAGACGGACAAAATGAAAAACTGTTTTTT. V and J are TRBV28 and TRBJ1-4; D possibly corresponds to TRBD1 (5 bases). Trimming took 2 bases from V and 5 from J, leaving 21 bases between them. Germline V gives CDR1 MDHEN, CDR2 SYDVKM. CDR3 length equals 18 residues.

Comment on this clone: A much larger clone sits a single nucleotide away, making a read error possible. V gene TRBV5-8 combines with J gene TRBJ1-1; 10 nucleotides match TRBD1. The CDR3 contains 14 residues. Looked up from germline, CDR1 is SGHTS and CDR2 is YDEGEE. V gave up 3 bases and J gave up 3 bases; unmatched junction bases: 2. Written as DNA, the CDR3 is TGTGCCAGCAGCTCGGGACAGGGGTACACTGAAGCTTTCTTT. Protein sequence: CASSSGQGYTEAFF.

This clone was found once. Different DNA sequences within this sample yield the same CDR3. The rearrangement joins TRBV29-1 to TRBJ1-1, with D hard to call. Germline V gene sequence: CDR1 SQVTM, CDR2 ANQGSEA. Trimming removed 3 bases from V and 5 bases from J, with 10 bases in between. CDR3 size: 12 residues. CDR3 amino acids: CSVESGITEAFF. The CDR3, as DNA: TGCAGCGTTGAGTCAGGCATTACTGAAGCTTTCTTT.

As for this clone: Other DNA sequences within the sample encode an identical CDR3. The chain joins TRBV19 to TRBJ1-1, with a tentative D call TRBD1 (5 bases). CDR1 and CDR2 (germline): LNHDA, SQIVND (reference sequence). CDR3 length: 14 residues. Trimming cost V 1 base and J 5 bases, with 11 bases left between them. CDR3 protein: CASSIAGAGTEAFF. The CDR3 region has the DNA TGTGCCAGTAGTATAGCCGGGGCCGGGACTGAAGCTTTCTTT.

CDR3 amino acids: CASSELAGGSYEQYF. The DNA of the CDR3 is TGTGCCAGCAGTGAACTAGCGGGAGGCTCCTACGAGCAGTACTTC. V gene TRBV6-1 combines with J gene TRBJ2-7, with 11 bases matching TRBD2. The J segment lost 0 bases and the V segment lost 2 bases, leaving 0 bases of the junction unmatched. Per the germline V gene, CDR1 is MNHNS and CDR2 is SASEGT. The CDR3 spans 15 residues.

This clone has just one count. The gene calls are TRBV19 and TRBJ1-2; no reliable D call. Trimming removed 3 bases from V and 7 bases from J, with 12 bases in between. The CDR3 consists of 13 residues. The germline V gene encodes CDR1 LNHDA and CDR2 SQIVND (reference sequence). For the CDR3, the DNA is TGTGCCAGTAGTATCGGGGTGCAAGCTGGCTACACCTTC. Translation: CASSIGVQAGYTF. Supplemented by reference TRBV19 and TRBJ1-2, the full variable domain reads DGGITQSPKYLFRKEGQNVTLSCEQNLNHDAMYWYRQDPGQGLRLIYYSQIVNDFQKGDIAEGYSVSREKKESFPLTVTSAQKNPTAFYLCASSIGVQAGYTFGSGTRLTVV.

This sequence joins TRBV29-1 and TRBJ1-4, with no clear D. In germline, CDR1 is SQVTM, CDR2 ANQGSEA. The CDR3 covers 14 residues. V dropped 4 bases and J dropped 7 bases, with 16 bases sitting between them. The CDR3 DNA follows: TGCAGCGTTGGGTCGGGGAGCTGGGGTGAAAAACTGTTTTTT. Its protein is CSVGSGSWGEKLFF.

The chain is built from TRBV6-1 and TRBJ2-5; 8 bases fit TRBD2. This CDR3 has 16 residues. With V trimmed by 4 bases and J by 1 base, 8 bases remained unmatched. Germline V CDR1 and CDR2: MNHNS, SASEGT. CDR3 DNA sequence: TGTGCCAGCAGTGCCGGAGGACTAGCAGGCCAAGAGACCCAGTACTTC. The encoded protein is CASSAGGLAGQETQYF.

The chain has TRBV30 and TRBJ1-5, with 7 bases identical to TRBD1. The CDR3 covers 17 residues. V lost 2 bases and J lost 0; bases outside the gene matches: 10. Germline CDR1 GTSNPN, CDR2 SVGIG (reference sequence). The CDR3 is CAWSTGTAFYSNQPQHF. The CDR3 DNA is TGTGCCTGGAGTACCGGGACAGCATTCTATAGCAATCAGCCCCAGCATTTT.

This clone appeared a few times. J is TRBJ1-5 and V is TRBV19; 9 nucleotides line up with TRBD1. The CDR3 runs to 16 residues. Germline-derived CDR1 and CDR2 are LNHDA and SQIVND (reference sequence). V was clipped by 9 bases and J by 9 bases; unmatched bases: 18. CDR3 in amino acids: CASQPPGQGLRGPQHF. The CDR3 DNA sequence: TGTGCCAGCCAACCGCCGGGACAGGGCCTCCGGGGGCCCCAGCATTTT.

This chain connects TRBV2 to TRBJ2-7, with no clear D. Germline-derived CDR1 and CDR2 are SNHLY and FYNNEI. The CDR3 contains 13 residues. Deletions cut 10 bases from V and 6 bases from J, with 19 bases between. The CDR3 bases are TGTGCCACCACCGGCTCGTCCCGCGGCGAGCAGTACTTC. Amino acids: CATTGSSRGEQYF.

This clone was seen once. This rearrangement joins TRBV7-8 to TRBJ2-3; 7 bases fit TRBD1. V lost 2 bases and J lost 8; bases outside the gene matches: 10. Germline V gene lookup returns CDR1 SGHVS and CDR2 FQNEAQ. The CDR3 runs to 15 residues. CDR3 residues: CASSLRQGVLATQYF. CDR3 DNA: TGTGCCAGCAGCTTAAGGCAGGGGGTCTTGGCTACGCAGTATTTT.

V gene TRBV27 combines with J gene TRBJ2-7, with 12 positions matching TRBD2. The CDR3 covers 20 residues. CDR1 is MNHEY, CDR2 SMNVEV, per germline (reference sequence). V lost 3 bases to trimming and J lost 1 base; unmatched junction nucleotides: 16. CDR3: CASSFTGGGRLAGASYEQYF. Written as DNA, the CDR3 is TGTGCCAGCAGTTTTACCGGGGGGGGCCGACTAGCGGGAGCGTCCTACGAGCAGTACTTC.

The rearrangement uses TRBV18 and TRBJ2-7; 12 positions match TRBD2. The germline gives CDR1 KGHSH, CDR2 LQKENI. With 3 bases clipped from V and 1 base from J, the junction kept 4 bases outside the gene matches. The CDR3 runs to 16 residues. The CDR3: CASSPSGTSGSYEQYF. CDR3 nucleotide sequence: TGTGCCAGCTCACCCTCCGGGACTAGCGGGTCCTACGAGCAGTACTTC.

This clone was seen just once. The same CDR3 arises from other DNA sequences in this sample as well. The chain joins TRBV6-1 to TRBJ2-7, with a tentative D call TRBD2 (7 bases). V was cut by 0 bases and J by 10 bases, with 10 bases left in between. CDR1 and CDR2 (germline): MNHNS, SASEGT. The CDR3 is 12 amino acids. Written as DNA, the CDR3 is TGTGCCAGCAGTGAAGCGGCGGGGGCACAGTACTTC. Its translation is CASSEAAGAQYF.

This clone was counted a few times. The chain uses TRBV10-3 and TRBJ2-1; no clear D gene. V shed 6 bases and J shed 10 bases, with 13 bases lying between them. Per the germline V gene, CDR1 is ENHRY and CDR2 is SYGVKD. The CDR3 loop spans 12 amino acids. The CDR3 DNA reads as TGTGCCATCAGCCCCTTGGGTGACGAGCAGTTCTTC. Amino acids: CAISPLGDEQFF.